One sample yielded the 13 T cell receptor beta chains listed below, sequenced in a study of shared clonotypes between healthy human individuals. Only in-frame clones appear in the TCRdb table, and some are missing; sequencing was by immunoSEQ multiplex PCR. The profile shows millions of clones, more than 80% of them singletons. The sample was naive CD4+ T cells sorted from blood. The subset here: CD45RA+ positively selected. The receptor set was obtained from a man aged 18 to 30 in good health.

The rearrangement joins TRBV7-6 to TRBJ2-3, with a tentative D call TRBD2 (5 bases). The CDR3 is 16 residues long. Germline assignment: CDR1 SGHVS and CDR2 FNYEAQ. V was clipped by 3 bases and J by 4 bases, with 17 bases between them. The CDR3: CASSFVGGSGSDTQYF. Written as DNA, the CDR3 is TGTGCCAGCAGCTTCGTGGGTGGGAGTGGGTCAGATACGCAGTATTTT.

This chain uses TRBV18 with TRBJ2-6; a weak D match, TRBD1 (6 bases). With 2 bases removed from V and 0 bases from J, the gap between germline ends came to 11 bases. Germline values: CDR1 KGHSH, CDR2 LQKENI. The CDR3 totals 17 residues. Here the CDR3 reads CASSPIGQPSGANVLTF. The DNA for the CDR3 is TGTGCCAGCTCACCAATAGGACAGCCCTCTGGGGCCAACGTCCTGACTTTC.

The rearrangement uses TRBV5-1 and TRBJ1-5; tentatively, D is TRBD1 (5 bases). This CDR3 has 13 residues. CDR1 SGHRS and CDR2 YFSETQ come from the germline V gene. V lost 5 bases and J 5 bases, leaving 11 bases between the germline ends. The CDR3 loop is CASRGADDQPQHF. CDR3 sequence (DNA): TGCGCCAGCAGAGGGGCAGACGATCAGCCCCAGCATTTT. Together with reference TRBV5-1 and TRBJ1-5, the CDR3 gives the full variable domain: KAGVTQTPRYLIKTRGQQVTLSCSPISGHRSVSWYQQTPGQGLQFLFEYFSETQRNKGNFPGRFSGRQFSNSRSEMNVSTLELGDSALYLCASRGADDQPQHFGDGTRLSIL.

The V and J genes are TRBV14 and TRBJ2-2; possible D gene TRBD2, 6 bases. Germline V CDR1 and CDR2: SGHDN, FVKESK. With 11 bases removed from V and 7 bases from J, the gap between germline ends came to 11 bases. The CDR3 consists of 11 residues. The CDR3 sequence is CAGRGSGELFF. The CDR3, as DNA: TGTGCCGGTCGGGGGAGCGGGGAGCTGTTTTTT.

The V gene is TRBV29-1, the J gene TRBJ2-3; a weak D match, TRBD2 (6 bases). The V end was cut by 6 bases, the J end by 0 bases, with 19 bases between. The CDR3 has 16 residues. Germline V gene lookup returns CDR1 SQVTM and CDR2 ANQGSEA. In DNA form, the CDR3 reads TGCAGCGTCGCCCCCCTGGGGGGTACTAGCACAGATACGCAGTATTTT. Translated, it gives CSVAPLGGTSTDTQYF.

This chain connects TRBV9 to TRBJ2-1; 11 positions agree with TRBD2. This CDR3 spans 17 amino acids. CDR1 and CDR2 (germline): SGDLS, YYNGEE. Trimming removed 3 bases from V and 1 base from J; junction bases left unmatched: 6. The CDR3 loop is CASSDGTSGRSYNEQFF. The CDR3 coding sequence is TGTGCCAGCAGCGACGGGACTAGCGGTAGGTCCTACAATGAGCAGTTCTTC.

This clone was found once. The rearrangement uses TRBV10-3 and TRBJ2-3; D not certain. Germline-derived CDR1 and CDR2 are ENHRY and SYGVKD. V shed 5 bases and J shed 0 bases, with 21 bases lying between them. The CDR3 has 18 amino acids. The DNA of the CDR3 is TGTGCCATCAGTACGGATTGGGCGGTCCCAGCGAGCACAGATACGCAGTATTTT. This translates into CAISTDWAVPASTDTQYF.

The rearrangement uses TRBV19 and TRBJ2-3, with D perhaps TRBD1 (7 bases). Germline lookup yields CDR1 LNHDA and CDR2 SQIVND (reference sequence). V was shortened by 5 bases and J by 2 bases, with 14 bases between the two germline ends. This CDR3 has 15 amino acids. The CDR3 DNA follows: TGTGCCAGTAGTGCAGGGGGACTCTTCACAGATACGCAGTATTTT. Amino acids: CASSAGGLFTDTQYF. Full variable domain (outside the CDR3, taken from reference TRBV19 and TRBJ2-3): DGGITQSPKYLFRKEGQNVTLSCEQNLNHDAMYWYRQDPGQGLRLIYYSQIVNDFQKGDIAEGYSVSREKKESFPLTVTSAQKNPTAFYLCASSAGGLFTDTQYFGPGTRLTVL.

This chain uses TRBV11-2 with TRBJ2-1, with D possibly matching TRBD1 (5 bases). Per the germline V gene, CDR1 is SGHAT and CDR2 is FQNNGV. The V and J ends lost 5 bases and 4 bases respectively, with 18 bases between them. This CDR3 has 16 residues. The CDR3 nucleotides are TGTGCCAGCAGCGGGATCCAGGGCATCTTTTACAATGAGCAGTTCTTC. Translated: CASSGIQGIFYNEQFF.

This chain connects TRBV18 to TRBJ2-7; D is uncertain. In germline, CDR1 is KGHSH, CDR2 LQKENI. This CDR3 is built from 16 residues. The germline V and J ends were trimmed by 0 bases and 1 base, with 13 bases remaining between them. CDR3 protein: CASSPPLTRRSYEQYF. DNA of the CDR3: TGTGCCAGCTCACCACCTTTGACCCGACGATCCTACGAGCAGTACTTC.

The CDR3 reads CASSPGAGTGANEQFF. CDR3 in DNA: TGTGCCAGCAGCCCGGGGGCCGGGACAGGGGCCAATGAGCAGTTCTTC. The rearrangement links TRBV11-2 to TRBJ2-1; 10 bases are shared with TRBD1. The CDR3 spans 16 residues. The germline V gene encodes CDR1 SGHAT and CDR2 FQNNGV. V lost 5 bases, J lost 6 bases, and 10 bases stayed unmatched.

The sample holds one count of this clone. The chain carries TRBV5-1 and TRBJ2-3, with 13 bases lining up with TRBD2. CDR1 is SGHRS, CDR2 YFSETQ, per germline. There are 16 residues in the CDR3. V was clipped by 3 bases and J by 2 bases; unmatched bases: 3. Here the CDR3 DNA reads TGCGCCAGCAGCTCGGGACTAGCGGGGAACACAGATACGCAGTATTTT. Translated: CASSSGLAGNTDTQYF.

The chain recombines TRBV7-9 with TRBJ1-1, with D hard to call. Deletions cut 6 bases from V and 7 bases from J, with 12 bases between. Germline V gives CDR1 SEHNR, CDR2 FQNEAQ (reference sequence). This CDR3 has 12 amino acids. The CDR3, as DNA: TGTGCCAGCAGTTCAGTCGAGATTGAAGCTTTCTTT. Translation: CASSSVEIEAFF.